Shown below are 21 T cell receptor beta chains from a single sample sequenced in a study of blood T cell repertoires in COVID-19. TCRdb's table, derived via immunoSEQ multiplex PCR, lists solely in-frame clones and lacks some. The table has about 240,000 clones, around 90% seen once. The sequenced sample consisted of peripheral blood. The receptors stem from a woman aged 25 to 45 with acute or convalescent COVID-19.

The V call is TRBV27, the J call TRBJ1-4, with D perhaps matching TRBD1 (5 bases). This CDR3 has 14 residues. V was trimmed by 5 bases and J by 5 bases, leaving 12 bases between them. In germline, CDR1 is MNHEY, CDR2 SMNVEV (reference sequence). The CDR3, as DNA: TGTGCCAGCAGTGCACCGGGGGACAATGAAAAACTGTTTTTT. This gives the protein CASSAPGDNEKLFF.

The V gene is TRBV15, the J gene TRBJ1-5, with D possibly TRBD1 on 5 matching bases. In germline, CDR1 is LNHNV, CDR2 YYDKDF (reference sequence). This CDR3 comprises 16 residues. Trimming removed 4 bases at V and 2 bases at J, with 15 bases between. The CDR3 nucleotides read TGTGCCACCAGCACGGTTCTGGGCAGGGGCAATCAGCCCCAGCATTTT. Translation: CATSTVLGRGNQPQHF.

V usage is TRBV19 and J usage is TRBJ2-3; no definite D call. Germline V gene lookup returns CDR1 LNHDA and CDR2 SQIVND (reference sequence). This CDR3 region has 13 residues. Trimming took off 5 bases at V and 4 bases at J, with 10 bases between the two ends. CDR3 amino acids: CASSSSIPDTQYF. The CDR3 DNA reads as TGTGCCAGTAGTTCCTCTATTCCAGATACGCAGTATTTT.

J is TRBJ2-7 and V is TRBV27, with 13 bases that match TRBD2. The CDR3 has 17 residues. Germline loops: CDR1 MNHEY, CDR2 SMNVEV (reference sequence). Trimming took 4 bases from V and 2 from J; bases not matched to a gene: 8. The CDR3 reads CASSSRLGTSGTYEQYF. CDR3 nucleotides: TGTGCCAGCAGTTCGAGACTCGGGACTAGCGGGACCTACGAGCAGTACTTC.

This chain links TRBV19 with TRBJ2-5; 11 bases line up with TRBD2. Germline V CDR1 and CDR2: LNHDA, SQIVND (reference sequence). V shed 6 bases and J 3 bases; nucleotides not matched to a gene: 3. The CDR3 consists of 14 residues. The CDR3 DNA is TGTGCCAGTAGAACTAGCGGGAGTGAAGAGACCCAGTACTTC. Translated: CASRTSGSEETQYF.

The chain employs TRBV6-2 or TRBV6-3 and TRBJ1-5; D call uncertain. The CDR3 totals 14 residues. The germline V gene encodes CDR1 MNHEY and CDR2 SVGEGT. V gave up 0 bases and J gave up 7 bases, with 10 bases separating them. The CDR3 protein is CASSYSHLTQPQHF. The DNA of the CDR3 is TGTGCCAGCAGTTACTCCCACTTAACCCAGCCCCAGCATTTT.

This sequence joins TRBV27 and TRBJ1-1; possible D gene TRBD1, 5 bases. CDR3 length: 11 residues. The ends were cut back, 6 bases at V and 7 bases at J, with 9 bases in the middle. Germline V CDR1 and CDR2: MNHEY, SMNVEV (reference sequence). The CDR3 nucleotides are TGTGCCAGCAGGCAGGGCGGTGAAGCTTTCTTT. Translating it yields CASRQGGEAFF.

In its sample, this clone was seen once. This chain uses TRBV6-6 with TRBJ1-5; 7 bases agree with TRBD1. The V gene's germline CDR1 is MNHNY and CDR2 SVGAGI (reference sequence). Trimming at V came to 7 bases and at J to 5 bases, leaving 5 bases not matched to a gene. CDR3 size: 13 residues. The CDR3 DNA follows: TGTGCCAGCACCCCGCAGGGGGATCAGCCCCAGCATTTT. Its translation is CASTPQGDQPQHF.

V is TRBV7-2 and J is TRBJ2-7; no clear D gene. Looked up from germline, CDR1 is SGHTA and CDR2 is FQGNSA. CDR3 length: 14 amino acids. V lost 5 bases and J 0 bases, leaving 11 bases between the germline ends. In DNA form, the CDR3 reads TGTGCCAGCAGCACCGTGCGGAGCTCCTACGAGCAGTACTTC. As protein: CASSTVRSSYEQYF.

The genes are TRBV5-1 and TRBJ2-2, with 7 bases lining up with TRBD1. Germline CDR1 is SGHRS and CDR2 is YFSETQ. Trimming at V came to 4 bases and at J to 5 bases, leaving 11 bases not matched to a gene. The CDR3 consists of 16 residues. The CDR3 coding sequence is TGCGCCAGCAGCCCGAGGACAGGAGCAGATACCGGGGAGCTGTTTTTT. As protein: CASSPRTGADTGELFF.

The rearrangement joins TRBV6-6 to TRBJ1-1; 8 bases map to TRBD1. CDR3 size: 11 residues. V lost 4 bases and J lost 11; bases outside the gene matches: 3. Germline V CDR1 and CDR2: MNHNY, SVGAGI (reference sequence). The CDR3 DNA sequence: TGTGCCAGCAGTTTCGACAGGGGTGCTTTCTTT. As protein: CASSFDRGAFF.

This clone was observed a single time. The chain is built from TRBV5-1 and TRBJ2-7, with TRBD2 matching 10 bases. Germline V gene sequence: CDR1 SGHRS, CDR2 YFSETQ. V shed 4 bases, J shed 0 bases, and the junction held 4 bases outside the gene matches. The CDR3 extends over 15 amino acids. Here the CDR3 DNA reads TGCGCCAGCAGCCAACTAGCGGGAAGCTCCTACGAGCAGTACTTC. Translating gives CASSQLAGSSYEQYF. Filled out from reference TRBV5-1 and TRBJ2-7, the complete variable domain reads KAGVTQTPRYLIKTRGQQVTLSCSPISGHRSVSWYQQTPGQGLQFLFEYFSETQRNKGNFPGRFSGRQFSNSRSEMNVSTLELGDSALYLCASSQLAGSSYEQYFGPGTRLTVT.

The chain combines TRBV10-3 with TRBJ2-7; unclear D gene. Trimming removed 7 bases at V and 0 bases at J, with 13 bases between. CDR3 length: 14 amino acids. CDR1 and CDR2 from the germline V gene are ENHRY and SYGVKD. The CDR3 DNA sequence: TGTGCCATCAATAGCTTCGAGAGCTCCTACGAGCAGTACTTC. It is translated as CAINSFESSYEQYF.

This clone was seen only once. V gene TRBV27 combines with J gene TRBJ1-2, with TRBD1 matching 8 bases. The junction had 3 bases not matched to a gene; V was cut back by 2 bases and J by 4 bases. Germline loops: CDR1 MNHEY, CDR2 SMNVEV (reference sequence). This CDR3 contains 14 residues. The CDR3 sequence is CASSLQGASYGYTF. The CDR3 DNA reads TGTGCCAGCAGTTTACAGGGGGCGAGCTATGGCTACACCTTC.

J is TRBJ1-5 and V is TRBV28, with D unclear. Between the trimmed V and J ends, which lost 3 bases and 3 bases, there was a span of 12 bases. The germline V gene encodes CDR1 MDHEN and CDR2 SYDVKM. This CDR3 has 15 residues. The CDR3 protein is CASSFGRLLNQPQHF. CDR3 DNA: TGTGCCAGCAGTTTTGGCAGGCTACTCAATCAGCCCCAGCATTTT. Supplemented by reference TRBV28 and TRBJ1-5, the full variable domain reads DVKVTQSSRYLVKRTGEKVFLECVQDMDHENMFWYRQDPGLGLRLIYFSYDVKMKEKGDIPEGYSVSREKKERFSLILESASTNQTSMYLCASSFGRLLNQPQHFGDGTRLSIL.

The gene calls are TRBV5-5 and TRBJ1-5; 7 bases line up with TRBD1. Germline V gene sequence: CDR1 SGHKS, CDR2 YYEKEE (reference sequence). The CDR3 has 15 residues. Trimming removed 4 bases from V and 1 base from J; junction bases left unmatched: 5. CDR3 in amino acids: CASSGWGQSNQPQHF. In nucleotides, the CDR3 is TGTGCCAGCAGCGGATGGGGACAGAGCAATCAGCCCCAGCATTTT. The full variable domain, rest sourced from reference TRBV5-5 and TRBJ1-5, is DAGVTQSPTHLIKTRGQQVTLRCSPISGHKSVSWYQQVLGQGPQFIFQYYEKEERGRGNFPDRFSARQFPNYSSELNVNALLLGDSALYLCASSGWGQSNQPQHFGDGTRLSIL.

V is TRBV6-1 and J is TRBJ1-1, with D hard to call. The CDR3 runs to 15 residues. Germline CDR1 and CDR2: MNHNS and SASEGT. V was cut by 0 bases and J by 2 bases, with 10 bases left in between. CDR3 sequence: CASSEANLQNTEAFF. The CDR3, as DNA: TGTGCCAGCAGTGAAGCGAATTTACAAAACACTGAAGCTTTCTTT.

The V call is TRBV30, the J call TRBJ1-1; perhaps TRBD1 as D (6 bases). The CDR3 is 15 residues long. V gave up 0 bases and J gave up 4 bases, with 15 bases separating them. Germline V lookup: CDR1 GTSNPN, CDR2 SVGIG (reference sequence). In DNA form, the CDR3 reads TGTGCCTGGAGTGTTTTCGGGGGGCTCACCACTGAAGCTTTCTTT. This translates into CAWSVFGGLTTEAFF.

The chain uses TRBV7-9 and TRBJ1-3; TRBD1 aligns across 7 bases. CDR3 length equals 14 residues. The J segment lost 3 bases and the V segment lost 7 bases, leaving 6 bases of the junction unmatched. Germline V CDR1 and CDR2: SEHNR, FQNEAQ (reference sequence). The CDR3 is CASTNDRVGNTIYF. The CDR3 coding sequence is TGTGCCAGCACCAATGACAGGGTTGGAAACACCATATATTTT.

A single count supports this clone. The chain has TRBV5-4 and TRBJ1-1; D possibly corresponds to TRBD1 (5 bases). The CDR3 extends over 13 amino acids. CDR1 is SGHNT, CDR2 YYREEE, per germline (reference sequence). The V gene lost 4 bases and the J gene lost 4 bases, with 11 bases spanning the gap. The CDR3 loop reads CASSPRGGTEAFF. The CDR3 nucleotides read TGTGCCAGCAGCCCTCGGGGGGGCACTGAAGCTTTCTTT. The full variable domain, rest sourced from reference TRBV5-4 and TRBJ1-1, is ETGVTQSPTHLIKTRGQQVTLRCSSQSGHNTVSWYQQALGQGPQFIFQYYREEENGRGNFPPRFSGLQFPNYSSELNVNALELDDSALYLCASSPRGGTEAFFGQGTRLTVV.

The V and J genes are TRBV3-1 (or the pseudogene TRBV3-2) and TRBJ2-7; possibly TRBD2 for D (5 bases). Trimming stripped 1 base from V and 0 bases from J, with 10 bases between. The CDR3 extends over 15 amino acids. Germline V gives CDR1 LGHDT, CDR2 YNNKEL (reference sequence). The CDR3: CASSQVPGNSYEQYF. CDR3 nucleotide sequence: TGTGCCAGCAGCCAAGTACCCGGGAACTCCTACGAGCAGTACTTC.